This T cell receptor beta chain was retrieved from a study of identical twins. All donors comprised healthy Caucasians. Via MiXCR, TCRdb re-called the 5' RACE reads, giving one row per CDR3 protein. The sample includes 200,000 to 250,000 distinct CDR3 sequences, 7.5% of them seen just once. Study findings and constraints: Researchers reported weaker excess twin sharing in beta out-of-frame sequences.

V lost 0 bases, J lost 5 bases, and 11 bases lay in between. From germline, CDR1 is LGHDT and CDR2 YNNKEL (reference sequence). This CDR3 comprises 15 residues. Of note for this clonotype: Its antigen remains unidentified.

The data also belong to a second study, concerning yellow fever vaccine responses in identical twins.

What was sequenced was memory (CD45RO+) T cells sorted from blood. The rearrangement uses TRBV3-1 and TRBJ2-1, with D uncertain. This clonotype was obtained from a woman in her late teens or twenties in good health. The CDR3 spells CASSQDSRPNNEQFF. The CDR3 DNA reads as TGTGCCAGCAGCCAAGATTCTCGACCTAACAATGAGCAGTTCTTC.